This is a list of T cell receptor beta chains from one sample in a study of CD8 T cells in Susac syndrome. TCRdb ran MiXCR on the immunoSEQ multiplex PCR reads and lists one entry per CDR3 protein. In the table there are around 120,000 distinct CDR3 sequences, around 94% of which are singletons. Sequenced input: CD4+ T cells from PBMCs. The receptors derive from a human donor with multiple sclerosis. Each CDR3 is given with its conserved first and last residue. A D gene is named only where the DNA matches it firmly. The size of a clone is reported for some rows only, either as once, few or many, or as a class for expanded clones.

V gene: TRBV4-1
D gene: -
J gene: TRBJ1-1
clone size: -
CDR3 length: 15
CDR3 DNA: TGCGCCAGCAGCCACTCGGAGGGGAAGACCACTGAAGCTTTCTTT
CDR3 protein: CASSHSEGKTTEAFF

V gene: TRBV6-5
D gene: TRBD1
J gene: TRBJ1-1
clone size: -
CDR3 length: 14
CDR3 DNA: TGTGCCAGCAGACGCTCGGGACAGCACAATGAAGCTTTCTTT
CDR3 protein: CASRRSGQHNEAFF

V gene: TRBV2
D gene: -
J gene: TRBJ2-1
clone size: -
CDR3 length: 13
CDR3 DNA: TGTGCCAGCACTCTCCGGATCTACAATGAGCAGTTCTTC
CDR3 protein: CASTLRIYNEQFF

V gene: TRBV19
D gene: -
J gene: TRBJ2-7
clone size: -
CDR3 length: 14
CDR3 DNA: TGTGCTAGTACGGCGAGGGGCACCAGCTACGAGCAGTACTTC
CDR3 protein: CASTARGTSYEQYF

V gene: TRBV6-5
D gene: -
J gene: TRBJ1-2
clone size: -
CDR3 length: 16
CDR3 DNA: TGTGCCAGCAGTTACTCGTGGAAAACACTCAACTATGGCTACACCTTC
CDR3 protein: CASSYSWKTLNYGYTF

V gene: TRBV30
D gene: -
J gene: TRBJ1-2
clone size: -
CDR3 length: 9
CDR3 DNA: TGTGCCTGGAGTCCCGGCTACACCTTC
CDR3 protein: CAWSPGYTF

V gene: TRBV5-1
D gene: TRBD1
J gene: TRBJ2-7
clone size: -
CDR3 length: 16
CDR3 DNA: TGCGCCAGCAGCTTAGATGTTTGGGACAGGGGGGCCGAGCAGTACTTC
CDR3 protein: CASSLDVWDRGAEQYF

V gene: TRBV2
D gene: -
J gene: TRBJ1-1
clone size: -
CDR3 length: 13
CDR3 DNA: TGTGCCAGCAGTGACGGAGTTAACACTGAAGCTTTCTTT
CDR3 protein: CASSDGVNTEAFF

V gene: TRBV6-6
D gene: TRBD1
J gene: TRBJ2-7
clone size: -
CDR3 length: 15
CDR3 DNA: TGTGCCAGCAGTTATCCCAACAGGGGTAGCTACGAGCAGTACTTC
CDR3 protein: CASSYPNRGSYEQYF

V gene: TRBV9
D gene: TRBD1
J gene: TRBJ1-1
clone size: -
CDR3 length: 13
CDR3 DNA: TGTGCCAGCAGCGCACAGGGGACAACTGAAGCTTTCTTT
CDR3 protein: CASSAQGTTEAFF

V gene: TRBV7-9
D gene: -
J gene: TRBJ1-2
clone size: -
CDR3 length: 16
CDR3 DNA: TGTGCCAGCAGCTCCGGGCGCTTTTTAGGGTGGTATGGCTACACCTTC
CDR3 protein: CASSSGRFLGWYGYTF

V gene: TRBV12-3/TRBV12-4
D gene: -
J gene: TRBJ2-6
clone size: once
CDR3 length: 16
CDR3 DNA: TGTGCCAGCACCCGGGACCGTTCCTCTGGGGCCAACGTCCTGACTTTC
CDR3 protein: CASTRDRSSGANVLTF

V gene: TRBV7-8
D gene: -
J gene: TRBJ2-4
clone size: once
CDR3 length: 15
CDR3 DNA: TGTGCCAGCAGCTTAGCGGGAGTGGTTGGGGACATTCAGTACTTC
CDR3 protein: CASSLAGVVGDIQYF